A single sample is the source of the 15 T cell receptor beta chains below, sequenced in a study of cytomegalovirus exposure and HLA in healthy donors. Assay: immunoSEQ multiplex PCR; the TCRdb copy retains only in-frame clones and omits some. The table includes 65,000 to 75,000 clones, approximately 95% detected once. Specimen: PBMCs. The receptor set was obtained from a man between 18 and 29 years old in good health and CMV-seropositive.

J is TRBJ2-7 and V is TRBV7-2, with 8 bases lining up with TRBD1. Germline trimming cut 3 bases from V and 2 bases from J; bases unmatched to any gene: 3. There are 14 residues in the CDR3. Looked up from germline, CDR1 is SGHTA and CDR2 is FQGNSA. The CDR3, as DNA: TGTGCCAGCAGCTTTTACAGGGGGACCTACGAGCAGTACTTC. Translated, it gives CASSFYRGTYEQYF.

This chain links TRBV6-5 with TRBJ2-3; D gene unclear. The CDR3 is 12 amino acids. Germline V gene data show CDR1 as MNHEY and CDR2 as SVGAGI. V lost 6 bases and J 2 bases, leaving 6 bases between the germline ends. The CDR3 sequence is CASRSYTDTQYF. CDR3 nucleotide sequence: TGTGCCAGCAGGAGCTACACAGATACGCAGTATTTT.

The CDR3 loop is CASSQRGMANTEAFF. In nucleotides, the CDR3 is TGTGCCAGCAGCCAACGAGGGATGGCGAACACTGAAGCTTTCTTT. The rearrangement joins TRBV14 to TRBJ1-1; D uncertain. This CDR3 contains 15 residues. Trimming left V 2 bases short and J 1 base short, with 11 bases between. CDR1 SGHDN and CDR2 FVKESK come from the germline V gene.

The rearrangement uses TRBV2 and TRBJ2-5; 8 nucleotides align to TRBD2. The CDR3 covers 13 residues. The germline CDR1 and CDR2 sequences are SNHLY and FYNNEI. With 6 bases clipped from V and 2 bases from J, the junction kept 2 bases outside the gene matches. The CDR3 protein is CASRSGGQETQYF. The CDR3 coding sequence is TGTGCCAGCAGATCGGGAGGGCAAGAGACCCAGTACTTC.

The chain has TRBV4-1 and TRBJ1-5; the D gene is possibly TRBD1 (5 bases). V was pared by 4 bases and J by 6 bases, with 13 bases between. Germline V lookup: CDR1 MGHRA, CDR2 YSYEKL. The CDR3 sequence is 14 residues long. The CDR3 loop is CASSPLGVGQPQHF. CDR3 bases: TGCGCCAGCAGCCCTTTAGGGGTGGGTCAGCCCCAGCATTTT.

The chain carries TRBV19 and TRBJ1-1; TRBD1 matches at 7 bases. The CDR3 contains 15 residues. Germline V gene data show CDR1 as LNHDA and CDR2 as SQIVND (reference sequence). The trim removed 3 bases at V and 6 bases at J, leaving 10 bases unmatched. In DNA form, the CDR3 reads TGTGCCAGTAGTATGAGGGGGCAGGGCCTCTCTGAAGCTTTCTTT. Amino acids: CASSMRGQGLSEAFF.

The chain recombines TRBV28 with TRBJ2-5; 7 bases line up with TRBD1. The CDR3 length is 15 residues. Germline CDR1 reads MDHEN; CDR2 reads SYDVKM. After removal of 4 bases from V and 2 bases from J, the junction contained 7 bases not matched to a gene. Written as DNA, the CDR3 is TGTGCCAGCAGTTCGCCTCGACAGGGTCAAGAGACCCAGTACTTC. This codes for CASSSPRQGQETQYF.

This chain joins TRBV30 and TRBJ2-7; 9 bases match TRBD2. J gave up 6 bases and V 6 bases, and 6 bases lay outside the gene matches. Per germline, CDR1 GTSNPN and CDR2 SVGIG (reference sequence). This CDR3 is built from 12 residues. The CDR3 region has the DNA TGTGCCTGTGGACTAGCGAGAGGCGAGCAGTACTTC. Its protein is CACGLARGEQYF.

The V call is TRBV6-5, the J call TRBJ1-5, with D maybe TRBD1 (6 bases). V was cut by 7 bases and J by 6 bases, with 10 bases left in between. Germline CDR1 reads MNHEY; CDR2 reads SVGAGI. This CDR3 has 12 amino acids. The CDR3: CASKGVGQPQHF. The DNA for the CDR3 is TGTGCCAGCAAGGGGGTAGGTCAGCCCCAGCATTTT.

This chain joins TRBV7-3 and TRBJ1-1; D not resolved. Germline CDR1 is SGHTA and CDR2 is FQGTGA. V lost 4 bases to trimming and J lost 1 base, with 13 bases between them. This CDR3 is built from 15 residues. CDR3 DNA sequence: TGTGCCAGCAGCTCCGGGAGGGCTTCGAACACTGAAGCTTTCTTT. Residues: CASSSGRASNTEAFF.

V gene TRBV5-1 combines with J gene TRBJ2-3; 13 bases map to TRBD2. This CDR3 has 17 residues. V lost 1 base to trimming and J lost 1 base; unmatched junction nucleotides: 3. Germline V gene sequence: CDR1 SGHRS, CDR2 YFSETQ. The CDR3 is CASSLRGLAGGTDTQYF. The CDR3 nucleotides are TGCGCCAGCAGCTTGAGAGGACTAGCGGGAGGCACAGATACGCAGTATTTT.

V and J are TRBV5-1 and TRBJ2-7; D is possibly TRBD2 (5 bases). The CDR3 is 13 residues long. Germline V CDR1 and CDR2: SGHRS, YFSETQ. Trimming left V 3 bases short and J 1 base short, with 8 bases between. The CDR3 DNA reads as TGCGCCAGCAGCTACGGGGAATCCTACGAGCAGTACTTC. Protein: CASSYGESYEQYF. Based on the CDR3 plus reference TRBV5-1 and TRBJ2-7, the full variable domain is KAGVTQTPRYLIKTRGQQVTLSCSPISGHRSVSWYQQTPGQGLQFLFEYFSETQRNKGNFPGRFSGRQFSNSRSEMNVSTLELGDSALYLCASSYGESYEQYFGPGTRLTVT.

The gene calls are TRBV28 and TRBJ2-7, with 8 bases lining up with TRBD2. Germline CDR1 and CDR2: MDHEN and SYDVKM. The CDR3 spans 14 residues. V shed 7 bases, J shed 3 bases, and the junction held 8 bases outside the gene matches. CDR3: CASTPGLGRYEQYF. The CDR3 DNA sequence: TGTGCCAGCACTCCGGGACTAGGCCGCTACGAGCAGTACTTC.

This chain connects TRBV18 to TRBJ1-2; TRBD1 is a possible D gene (6 bases). CDR1 is KGHSH, CDR2 LQKENI, per germline. Trimming cost V 3 bases and J 6 bases, with 11 bases left between them. The CDR3 consists of 13 residues. DNA of the CDR3: TGTGCCAGCTCACCCTCGGGACAAAATGGCTACACCTTC. Protein product: CASSPSGQNGYTF.

V and J are TRBV5-4 and TRBJ2-3, with 13 bases lining up with TRBD2. V trimming: 4 bases; J trimming: 5 bases; junction bases outside the gene matches: 7. This CDR3 spans 16 amino acids. The V gene's germline CDR1 is SGHNT and CDR2 YYREEE (reference sequence). The CDR3 DNA reads as TGTGCCAGCAGCGAACTAGCGGGAGGGCCCGGAGATACGCAGTATTTT. Residues: CASSELAGGPGDTQYF.